This T cell receptor beta chain was found in a study of T cells in tuberculosis. Study-level background: CD1B tetramers identified T cells specific for mycobacterial lipid GMM. Points from the study as a whole: T cells binding CD1B-GMM tetramer weakly possibly escaped the sort.

The J segment lost 3 bases and the V segment lost 2 bases, leaving 4 bases of the junction unmatched. Germline lookup yields CDR1 SGHRS and CDR2 YFSETQ. CDR3 length: 14 amino acids. Sequencing of TCR-alpha and TCR-beta chains was unpaired. Assay used: immunoSEQ multiplex PCR; TCRdb lists only in-frame clones, some missing. Of tens of thousands of clones detected, roughly 90% appear once; the ten largest clones hold 1.9%. After thawing and overnight rest, PBMC were stained with GMM-loaded CD1B tetramer, viability dye and anti-CD3 for sorting. The lipid loaded on the CD1B tetramers was C32 glucose monomycolate from Rhodococcus equi. PBMC for tetramer sorting were first depleted of CD14-expressing monocytes.

Input material: CD1b-GMM tetramer-negative cells sorted from PBMCs. This receptor was taken from an adult woman with latent tuberculosis. V gene TRBV5-1 combines with J gene TRBJ1-2; 7 bases match TRBD1. The CDR3 region is CASSLQGTHYGYTF. The CDR3 DNA reads as TGCGCCAGCAGCTTACAGGGGACCCACTATGGCTACACCTTC.